This T cell receptor (beta chain) was found in a study of early T cells in non-severe SARS-CoV-2 infection. This CDR3 comprises 14 residues. The germline V gene encodes CDR1 SGHRS and CDR2 YFSETQ. V shed 5 bases, J shed 5 bases, and the junction held 10 bases outside the gene matches. TCRdb used MiXCR to reprocess the 5' RACE reads, holding one entry per CDR3 protein. The sample contains about 60,000 distinct CDR3 sequences, around 9% of which appear only once. The chain employs TRBV5-1 and TRBJ2-7; 7 nucleotides agree with TRBD1. The TCR comes from an adult who was a healthcare worker with PCR-confirmed SARS-CoV-2 infection or an uninfected control (not recorded which). The sample consisted of whole blood. The CDR3 here is CASSPTTGSHEQYF. The CDR3 coding sequence is TGCGCCAGCAGTCCCACGACAGGGTCCCACGAGCAGTACTTC.